The 24 T cell receptor beta chains below were found in one sample sequenced in a study of blood T cell repertoires in COVID-19. Method: immunoSEQ multiplex PCR; TCRdb's copy keeps in-frame clones and lacks some. The sample has approximately 230,000 clones, around nine tenths seen once. Sequencing was done on a sample of peripheral blood. The source of these receptors is a man older than 75 with acute or convalescent COVID-19.

The gene calls are TRBV14 and TRBJ2-5; 10 nucleotides align to TRBD2. J lost 3 bases, V lost 2 bases, and 3 bases had no gene match. CDR1 and CDR2 from the germline V gene are SGHDN and FVKESK. The CDR3 is 15 amino acids. In DNA form, the CDR3 reads TGTGCCAGCAGCCAACTAGCGGGGGTAGAAGAGACCCAGTACTTC. Translating it yields CASSQLAGVEETQYF.

This chain links TRBV3-1 (or the pseudogene TRBV3-2) with TRBJ1-1; D remains ambiguous. Trimming removed 3 bases at V and 0 bases at J, with 20 bases between. The CDR3 is 18 amino acids. Germline V CDR1 and CDR2: LGHDT, YNNKEL (reference sequence). The CDR3: CASSQEDGIGGVNTEAFF. In DNA, the CDR3 is TGTGCCAGCAGCCAGGAGGACGGAATAGGAGGTGTGAACACTGAAGCTTTCTTT.

The chain links TRBV3-1 (or the pseudogene TRBV3-2) to TRBJ2-3, with 13 bases fitting TRBD2. Germline V lookup: CDR1 LGHDT, CDR2 YNNKEL (reference sequence). After removal of 4 bases from V and 1 base from J, the junction contained 2 bases not matched to a gene. The CDR3 has 16 residues. The chain's CDR3 is CASSLLAGGGTDTQYF. In DNA, the CDR3 is TGTGCCAGCAGCCTACTAGCGGGGGGGGGCACAGATACGCAGTATTTT.

The chain recombines TRBV5-4 with TRBJ2-6, with D maybe TRBD1 (6 bases). V was clipped by 4 bases and J by 1 base, with 21 bases between them. The CDR3 has 19 residues. CDR1 SGHNT and CDR2 YYREEE come from the germline V gene (reference sequence). CDR3 bases: TGTGCCAGCAGCCCTGTCCAGGGGAGAGGAGAATCTGGGGCCAACGTCCTGACTTTC. Its translation is CASSPVQGRGESGANVLTF. The full variable domain, its missing parts supplied by reference TRBV5-4 and TRBJ2-6, is ETGVTQSPTHLIKTRGQQVTLRCSSQSGHNTVSWYQQALGQGPQFIFQYYREEENGRGNFPPRFSGLQFPNYSSELNVNALELDDSALYLCASSPVQGRGESGANVLTFGAGSRLTVL.

The genes are TRBV21-1 and TRBJ2-5; the tabulated D call, TRBD1, remains unverified against the DNA. TRBV21-1 is listed as a pseudogene. This CDR3 has 11 amino acids. CDR3 in amino acids: CADRVSETQYF. Written as DNA, the CDR3 is TGTGCAGACAGGGTTTCCGAGACCCAGTACTTC.

V gene TRBV7-6 combines with J gene TRBJ2-1; 11 bases map to TRBD2. The V segment lost 2 bases and the J segment 5 bases; nucleotides outside the gene matches: 8. Germline V lookup: CDR1 SGHVS, CDR2 FNYEAQ. This CDR3 has 17 residues. CDR3 sequence reads: CASSLSASGRPDNEQFF. The CDR3 DNA sequence: TGTGCCAGCAGCTTAAGCGCTAGCGGGAGGCCGGACAATGAGCAGTTCTTC.

The chain has TRBV5-1 and TRBJ1-3; D is unclear. The CDR3 runs to 14 residues. Germline assignment: CDR1 SGHRS and CDR2 YFSETQ. Trimming cost V 5 bases and J 2 bases, with 11 bases left between them. The CDR3 coding sequence is TGCGCCAGCAGTAGTGACTTGGCTGGAAACACCATATATTTT. Translating it yields CASSSDLAGNTIYF. Drawing the rest from reference TRBV5-1 and TRBJ1-3, the complete variable domain is KAGVTQTPRYLIKTRGQQVTLSCSPISGHRSVSWYQQTPGQGLQFLFEYFSETQRNKGNFPGRFSGRQFSNSRSEMNVSTLELGDSALYLCASSSDLAGNTIYFGEGSWLTVV.

This clone was seen once. J is TRBJ2-3 and V is TRBV5-1, with no clear D. The V gene's germline CDR1 is SGHRS and CDR2 YFSETQ. The CDR3 totals 13 residues. Trimming removed 4 bases from V and 0 bases from J, with 6 bases in between. The CDR3 sequence: CASSEASTDTQYF. DNA of the CDR3: TGCGCCAGCAGCGAGGCTAGCACAGATACGCAGTATTTT.

The chain combines TRBV11-2 with TRBJ2-1; D perhaps matches TRBD1 (6 bases). V lost 5 bases and J lost 7, with 12 bases in between. CDR3 size: 13 residues. Germline V gene data show CDR1 as SGHAT and CDR2 as FQNNGV. Here the CDR3 DNA reads TGTGCCAGCAGCCGGTCAGGGGAGAATGAGCAGTTCTTC. The encoded protein is CASSRSGENEQFF.

This chain links TRBV18 with TRBJ2-7; 8 bases fit TRBD2. After removal of 4 bases from V and 3 bases from J, the junction contained 8 bases not matched to a gene. CDR1 KGHSH and CDR2 LQKENI come from the germline V gene. This CDR3 comprises 15 residues. CDR3 sequence: CASSRKSGSYYEQYF. The CDR3 DNA reads as TGTGCCAGCTCACGCAAGAGCGGGAGCTACTACGAGCAGTACTTC.

This chain connects TRBV14 to TRBJ1-5; 8 nucleotides align to TRBD1. Trimming removed 9 bases from V and 5 bases from J; junction bases left unmatched: 12. Germline CDR1 and CDR2: SGHDN and FVKESK. The CDR3 has 15 amino acids. The DNA for the CDR3 is TGTGCCAGAAAAAACGGACAGGGCAAGCATCAGCCCCAGCATTTT. Its protein product is CARKNGQGKHQPQHF.

V is TRBV6-1 and J is TRBJ2-1; D not certain. V lost 2 bases, J lost 9 bases, and 17 bases lay in between. This CDR3 is 15 amino acids long. Germline assignment: CDR1 MNHNS and CDR2 SASEGT. CDR3 residues: CASSENWAMVGEQFF. The CDR3, as DNA: TGTGCCAGCAGTGAAAATTGGGCCATGGTGGGTGAGCAGTTCTTC.

The chain employs TRBV18 and TRBJ2-4, with TRBD2 identical over 11 bases. The CDR3 totals 16 residues. Germline V gene data show CDR1 as KGHSH and CDR2 as LQKENI. Losses at the gene ends were 5 bases for V and 1 base for J; bases not matched to a gene: 4. DNA for the CDR3: TGTGCCAGCTCATTCTCTAGCGGGGGGGCCAAAAACATTCAGTACTTC. Translated: CASSFSSGGAKNIQYF.

The chain joins TRBV11-2 to TRBJ1-1; the match to TRBD1 covers 10 bases. The V gene's germline CDR1 is SGHAT and CDR2 FQNNGV. CDR3 length: 17 amino acids. With V trimmed by 5 bases and J by 2 bases, 11 bases remained unmatched. The CDR3 nucleotides are TGTGCCAGCAGCACCTGGGACAGGGGAGAGGCTAACACTGAAGCTTTCTTT. It specifies CASSTWDRGEANTEAFF.

CDR3 protein: CASSQTGIVATEAFF. In nucleotides, the CDR3 is TGCGCCAGCAGCCAAACAGGGATAGTGGCCACTGAAGCTTTCTTT. The rearrangement links TRBV4-3 to TRBJ1-1; D possibly corresponds to TRBD1 (6 bases). Germline CDR1 is LGHNA and CDR2 is YSLEER. CDR3 length: 15 residues. Deletions cut 2 bases from V and 4 bases from J, with 14 bases between.

V gene TRBV5-4 combines with J gene TRBJ1-2, with D maybe TRBD1 (6 bases). Germline V gene lookup returns CDR1 SGHNT and CDR2 YYREEE (reference sequence). V shed 3 bases and J shed 3 bases, with 12 bases lying between them. The CDR3 has 14 residues. The CDR3 nucleotides are TGTGCCAGCAGCTCCCTGGACAGTGACTATGGCTACACCTTC. Translation gives CASSSLDSDYGYTF. The full variable domain, completed using reference TRBV5-4 and TRBJ1-2, is ETGVTQSPTHLIKTRGQQVTLRCSSQSGHNTVSWYQQALGQGPQFIFQYYREEENGRGNFPPRFSGLQFPNYSSELNVNALELDDSALYLCASSSLDSDYGYTFGSGTRLTVV.

J is TRBJ2-1 and V is TRBV9; D not certain. The CDR3 is 15 residues long. Trimming removed 4 bases at V and 9 bases at J, with 20 bases between. The germline V gene encodes CDR1 SGDLS and CDR2 YYNGEE. The CDR3, as DNA: TGTGCCAGCAGCCCTGAGTGGGCCCAGGCGTTTGAGCAGTTCTTC. As protein: CASSPEWAQAFEQFF.

CDR3 nucleotide sequence: TGTGCCAGCAGGCCAAACAGTAATTCACCCCTCCACTTT. Translating it yields CASRPNSNSPLHF. The chain has TRBV7-2 and TRBJ1-6; D not resolved. CDR1 is SGHTA, CDR2 FQGNSA, per germline. This CDR3 has 13 residues. The germline V and J ends were trimmed by 6 bases and 6 bases, with 9 bases remaining between them.

The chain couples TRBV6-4 to TRBJ2-1; 8 bases fit TRBD1. The ends lost 7 bases at V and 1 base at J; junction bases unmatched: 15. CDR1 and CDR2 from the germline V gene are MRHNA and SNTAGT. The CDR3 has 18 residues. The CDR3 bases are TGTGCCAGCATCCTTTTTAGGACAGGGATTAGTTCCTACAATGAGCAGTTCTTC. This sequence encodes CASILFRTGISSYNEQFF.

The V gene is TRBV18, the J gene TRBJ1-6; D is uncertain. CDR3 length: 16 residues. The germline V and J ends were trimmed by 3 bases and 2 bases, with 11 bases remaining between them. CDR1 is KGHSH, CDR2 LQKENI, per germline. CDR3 protein: CASSPFDGAYNSPLHF. CDR3 nucleotide sequence: TGTGCCAGCTCACCTTTCGACGGGGCCTATAATTCACCCCTCCACTTT.

CDR3 DNA sequence: TGTGCCACCAGTGACGCTAACCCCGGGGATCAGCCCCAGCATTTT. Translated: CATSDANPGDQPQHF. J is TRBJ1-5 and V is TRBV24-1; D uncertain. CDR1 is KGHDR and CDR2 is SFDVKD in the germline V gene. Trimming took off 4 bases at V and 5 bases at J, with 14 bases between the two ends. This CDR3 spans 15 amino acids.

The rearrangement uses TRBV7-2 and TRBJ1-4, with unresolved D. In germline, CDR1 is SGHTA, CDR2 FQGNSA. The germline V and J ends were trimmed by 1 base and 5 bases, with 14 bases remaining between them. CDR3 size: 16 residues. The DNA for the CDR3 is TGTGCCAGCAGCTTAGTTGGGCCAGAGAAAAATGAAAAACTGTTTTTT. It specifies CASSLVGPEKNEKLFF.

The V and J genes are TRBV10-2 and TRBJ1-1; the D gene is possibly TRBD1 (5 bases). CDR1 and CDR2 from the germline V gene are WSHSY and SAAADI. With 7 bases removed from V and 3 bases from J, the gap between germline ends came to 9 bases. The CDR3 loop spans 12 amino acids. CDR3 coding DNA: TGCGCCAGCAAAGGACAATACACTGAAGCTTTCTTT. It translates to CASKGQYTEAFF.

This chain links TRBV19 with TRBJ1-5; 9 bases map to TRBD1. The CDR3 extends over 14 amino acids. Trimming at V came to 9 bases and at J to 2 bases, leaving 5 bases not matched to a gene. In germline, CDR1 is LNHDA, CDR2 SQIVND (reference sequence). The CDR3 nucleotides read TGTGCCAGCAAGACAGGGGGAGGCAATCAGCCCCAGCATTTT. This codes for CASKTGGGNQPQHF.